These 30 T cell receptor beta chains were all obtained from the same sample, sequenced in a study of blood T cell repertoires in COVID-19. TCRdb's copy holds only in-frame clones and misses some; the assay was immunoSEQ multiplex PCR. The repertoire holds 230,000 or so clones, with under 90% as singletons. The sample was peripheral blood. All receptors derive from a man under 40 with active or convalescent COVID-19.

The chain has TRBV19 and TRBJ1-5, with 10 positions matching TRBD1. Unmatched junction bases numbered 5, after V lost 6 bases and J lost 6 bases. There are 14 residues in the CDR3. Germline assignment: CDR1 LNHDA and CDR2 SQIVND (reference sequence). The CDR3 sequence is CASRETGGGQPQHF. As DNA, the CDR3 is TGTGCCAGTAGGGAGACAGGGGGCGGTCAGCCCCAGCATTTT.

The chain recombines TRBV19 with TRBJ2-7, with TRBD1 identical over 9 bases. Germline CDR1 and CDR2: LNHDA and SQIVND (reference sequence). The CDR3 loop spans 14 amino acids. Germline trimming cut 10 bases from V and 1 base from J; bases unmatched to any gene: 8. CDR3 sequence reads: CATGDGTGSYEQYF. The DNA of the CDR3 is TGTGCCACGGGGGATGGGACAGGGTCCTACGAGCAGTACTTC.

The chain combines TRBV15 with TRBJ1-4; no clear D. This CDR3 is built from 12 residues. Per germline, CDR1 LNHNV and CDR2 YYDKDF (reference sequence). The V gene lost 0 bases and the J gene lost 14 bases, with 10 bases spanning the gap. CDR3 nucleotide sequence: TGTGCCACCAGCAGAGAGCCCGCACAGCTGTTTTTT. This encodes CATSREPAQLFF.

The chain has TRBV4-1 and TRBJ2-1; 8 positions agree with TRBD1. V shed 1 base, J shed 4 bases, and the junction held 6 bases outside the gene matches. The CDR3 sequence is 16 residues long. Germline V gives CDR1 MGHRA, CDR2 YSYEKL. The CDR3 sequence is CASSQGRTGNYNEQFF. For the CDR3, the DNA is TGCGCCAGCAGCCAAGGTAGGACAGGGAATTACAATGAGCAGTTCTTC.

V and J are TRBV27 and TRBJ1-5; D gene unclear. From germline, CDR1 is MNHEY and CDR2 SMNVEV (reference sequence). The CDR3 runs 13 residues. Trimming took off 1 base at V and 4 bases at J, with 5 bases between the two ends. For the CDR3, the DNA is TGTGCCAGCAGTTTATTCTTAAATCAGCCCCAGCATTTT. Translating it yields CASSLFLNQPQHF.

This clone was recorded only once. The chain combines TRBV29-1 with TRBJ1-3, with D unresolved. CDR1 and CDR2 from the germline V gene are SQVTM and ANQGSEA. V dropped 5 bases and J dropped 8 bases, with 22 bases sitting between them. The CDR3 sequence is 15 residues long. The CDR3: CSVRGLREYGDTIYF. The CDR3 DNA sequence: TGCAGCGTTCGAGGATTGAGGGAATACGGGGACACCATATATTTT.

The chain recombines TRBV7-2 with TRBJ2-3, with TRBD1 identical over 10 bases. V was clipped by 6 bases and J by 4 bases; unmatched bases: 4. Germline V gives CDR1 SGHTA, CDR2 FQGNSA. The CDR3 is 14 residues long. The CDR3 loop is CASSSTGGSDTQYF. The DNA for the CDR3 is TGTGCCAGCAGTTCGACAGGGGGCTCAGATACGCAGTATTTT.

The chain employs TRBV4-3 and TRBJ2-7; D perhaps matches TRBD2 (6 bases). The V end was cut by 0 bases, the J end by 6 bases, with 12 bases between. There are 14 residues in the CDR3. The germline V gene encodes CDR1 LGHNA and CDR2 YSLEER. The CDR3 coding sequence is TGCGCCAGCAGCCAAGATTCGGGGGTTCTCGAGCAGTACTTC. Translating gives CASSQDSGVLEQYF.

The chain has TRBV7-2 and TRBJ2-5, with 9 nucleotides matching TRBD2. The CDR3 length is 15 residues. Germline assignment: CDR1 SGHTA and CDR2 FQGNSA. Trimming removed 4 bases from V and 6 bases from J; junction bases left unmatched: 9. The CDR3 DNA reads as TGTGCCAGCAGCTCCCAAACGGGACTAGCTAAGACCCAGTACTTC. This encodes CASSSQTGLAKTQYF.

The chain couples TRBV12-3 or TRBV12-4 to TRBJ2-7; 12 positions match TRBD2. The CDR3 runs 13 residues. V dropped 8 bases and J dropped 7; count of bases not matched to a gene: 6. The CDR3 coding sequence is TGTGCCAGCTTTACTAGCGGGGGGCGGGAGCAGTACTTC. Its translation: CASFTSGGREQYF.

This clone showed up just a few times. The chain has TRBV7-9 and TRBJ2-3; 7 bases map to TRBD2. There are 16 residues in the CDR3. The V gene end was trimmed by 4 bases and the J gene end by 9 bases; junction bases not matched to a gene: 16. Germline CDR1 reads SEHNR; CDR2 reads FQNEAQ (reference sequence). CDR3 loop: CASSSSGVALPLTQYF. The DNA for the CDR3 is TGTGCCAGCAGCTCAAGCGGGGTAGCGCTGCCTTTAACGCAGTATTTT.

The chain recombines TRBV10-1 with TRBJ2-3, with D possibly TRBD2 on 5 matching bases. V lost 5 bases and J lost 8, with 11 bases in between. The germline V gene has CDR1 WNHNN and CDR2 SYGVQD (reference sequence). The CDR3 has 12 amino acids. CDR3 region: CASSRGLPTQYF. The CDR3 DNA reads TGCGCCAGCAGTAGAGGGTTACCTACGCAGTATTTT.

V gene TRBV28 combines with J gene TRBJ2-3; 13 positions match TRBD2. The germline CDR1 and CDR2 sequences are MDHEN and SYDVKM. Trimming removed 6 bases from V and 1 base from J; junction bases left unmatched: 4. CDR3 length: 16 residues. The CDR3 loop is CASRGTSGVGTDTQYF. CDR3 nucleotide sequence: TGTGCCAGCAGGGGGACTAGCGGGGTAGGCACAGATACGCAGTATTTT.

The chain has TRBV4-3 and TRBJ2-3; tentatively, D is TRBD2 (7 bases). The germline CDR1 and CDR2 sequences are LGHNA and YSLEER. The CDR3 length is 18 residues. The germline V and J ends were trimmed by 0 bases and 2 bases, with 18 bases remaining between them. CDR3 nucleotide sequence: TGCGCCAGCAGCCAAGATAGGGGGGACTACCCTGACACAGATACGCAGTATTTT. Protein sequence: CASSQDRGDYPDTDTQYF.

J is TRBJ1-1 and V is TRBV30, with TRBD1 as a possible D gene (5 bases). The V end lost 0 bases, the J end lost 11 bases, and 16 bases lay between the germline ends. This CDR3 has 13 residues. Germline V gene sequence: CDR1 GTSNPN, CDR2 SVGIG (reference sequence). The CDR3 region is CAWSVRVQGVAFF. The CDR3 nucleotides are TGTGCCTGGAGTGTACGTGTCCAGGGTGTGGCTTTCTTT.

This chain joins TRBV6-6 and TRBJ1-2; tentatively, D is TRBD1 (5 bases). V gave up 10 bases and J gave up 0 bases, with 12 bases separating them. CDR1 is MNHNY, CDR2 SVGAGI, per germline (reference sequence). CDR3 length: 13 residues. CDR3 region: CATQTATNYGYTF. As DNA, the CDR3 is TGTGCCACCCAGACAGCCACTAACTATGGCTACACCTTC.

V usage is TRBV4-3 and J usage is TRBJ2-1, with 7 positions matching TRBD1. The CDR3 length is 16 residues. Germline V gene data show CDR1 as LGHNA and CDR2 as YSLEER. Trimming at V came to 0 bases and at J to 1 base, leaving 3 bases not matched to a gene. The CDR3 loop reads CASSQDQGESYNEQFF. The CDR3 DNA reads TGCGCCAGCAGCCAAGATCAGGGGGAGTCCTACAATGAGCAGTTCTTC.

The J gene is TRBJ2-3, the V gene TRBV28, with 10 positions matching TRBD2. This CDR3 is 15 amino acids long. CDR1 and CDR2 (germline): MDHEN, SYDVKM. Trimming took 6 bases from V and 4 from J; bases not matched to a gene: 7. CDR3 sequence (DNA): TGTGCCAGCAGGGTAGCGGGGGGCCACGCAGATACGCAGTATTTT. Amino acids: CASRVAGGHADTQYF.

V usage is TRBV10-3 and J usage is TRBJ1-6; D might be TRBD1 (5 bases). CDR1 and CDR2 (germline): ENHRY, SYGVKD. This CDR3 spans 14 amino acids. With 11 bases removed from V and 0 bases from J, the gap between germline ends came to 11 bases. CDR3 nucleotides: TGTGCCGCCGGGGGGAGCTCCTATAATTCACCCCTCCACTTT. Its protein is CAAGGSSYNSPLHF.

This CDR3 is CASSPLDRGPTTGELFF. As DNA, the CDR3 is TGCGCCAGCAGCCCCCTCGACAGGGGGCCCACCACCGGGGAGCTGTTTTTT. The V call is TRBV4-1, the J call TRBJ2-2, with 10 bases identical to TRBD1. The CDR3 runs 17 residues. Germline CDR1 and CDR2: MGHRA and YSYEKL. The ends lost 4 bases at V and 4 bases at J; junction bases unmatched: 9.

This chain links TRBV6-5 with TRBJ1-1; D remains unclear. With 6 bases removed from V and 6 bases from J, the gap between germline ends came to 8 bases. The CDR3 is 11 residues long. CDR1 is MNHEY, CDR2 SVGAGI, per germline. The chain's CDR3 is CASSQASEAFF. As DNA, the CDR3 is TGTGCCAGCAGCCAGGCGTCTGAAGCTTTCTTT.

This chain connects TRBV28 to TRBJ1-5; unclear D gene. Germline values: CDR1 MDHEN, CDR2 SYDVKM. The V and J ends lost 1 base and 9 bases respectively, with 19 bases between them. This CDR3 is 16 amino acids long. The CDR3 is CASSLSVGGLARPQHF. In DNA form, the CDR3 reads TGTGCCAGCAGTTTATCGGTTGGCGGCCTTGCGCGGCCCCAGCATTTT.

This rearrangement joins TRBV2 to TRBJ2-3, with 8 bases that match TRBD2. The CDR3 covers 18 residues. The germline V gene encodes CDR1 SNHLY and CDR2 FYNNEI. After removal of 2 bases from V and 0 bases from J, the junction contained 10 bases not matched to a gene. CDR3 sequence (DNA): TGTGCCAGCAGTGAACCCCACGGGGGCGGGGGGAGCACAGATACGCAGTATTTT. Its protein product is CASSEPHGGGGSTDTQYF.

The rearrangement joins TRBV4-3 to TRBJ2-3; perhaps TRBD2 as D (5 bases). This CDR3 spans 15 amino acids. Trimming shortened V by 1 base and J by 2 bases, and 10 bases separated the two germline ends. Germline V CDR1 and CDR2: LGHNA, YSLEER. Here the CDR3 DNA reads TGCGCCAGCAGCCAAGGGGGAGCGGACACAGATACGCAGTATTTT. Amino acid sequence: CASSQGGADTDTQYF.

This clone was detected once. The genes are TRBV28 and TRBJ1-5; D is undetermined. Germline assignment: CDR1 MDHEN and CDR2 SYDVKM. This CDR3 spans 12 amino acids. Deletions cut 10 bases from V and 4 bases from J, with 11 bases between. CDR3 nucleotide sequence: TGTGCCACCCGCGTCATTAATCAGCCCCAGCATTTT. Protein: CATRVINQPQHF.

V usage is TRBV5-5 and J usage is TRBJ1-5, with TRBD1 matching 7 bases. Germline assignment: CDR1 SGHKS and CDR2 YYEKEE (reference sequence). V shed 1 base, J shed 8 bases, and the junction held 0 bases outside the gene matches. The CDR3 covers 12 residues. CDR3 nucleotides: TGTGCCAGCAGCTTGACAGGGGAGCCCCAGCATTTT. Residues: CASSLTGEPQHF.

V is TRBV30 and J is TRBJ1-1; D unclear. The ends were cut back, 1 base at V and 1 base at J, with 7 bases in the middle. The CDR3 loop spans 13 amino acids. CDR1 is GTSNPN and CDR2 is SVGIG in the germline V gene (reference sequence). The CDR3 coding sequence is TGTGCCTGGAGTGGAGGCAGGAACACTGAAGCTTTCTTT. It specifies CAWSGGRNTEAFF.

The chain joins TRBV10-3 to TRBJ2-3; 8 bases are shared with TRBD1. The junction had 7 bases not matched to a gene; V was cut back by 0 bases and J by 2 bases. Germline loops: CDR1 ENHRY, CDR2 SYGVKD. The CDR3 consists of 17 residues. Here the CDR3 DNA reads TGTGCCATCAGTGAGTCAACAGGGGGACAGAACACAGATACGCAGTATTTT. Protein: CAISESTGGQNTDTQYF.

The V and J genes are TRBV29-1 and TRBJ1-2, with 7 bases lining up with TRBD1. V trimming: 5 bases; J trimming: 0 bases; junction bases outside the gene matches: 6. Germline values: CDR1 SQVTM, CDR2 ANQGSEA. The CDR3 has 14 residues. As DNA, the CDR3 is TGCAGCGTTACCGGACAGGAAGCTAACTATGGCTACACCTTC. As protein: CSVTGQEANYGYTF.

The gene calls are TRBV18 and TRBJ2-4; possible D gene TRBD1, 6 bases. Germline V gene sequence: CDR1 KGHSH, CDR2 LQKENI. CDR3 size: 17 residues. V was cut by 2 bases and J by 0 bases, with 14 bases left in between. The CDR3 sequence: CASSPGGQLIAKNIQYF. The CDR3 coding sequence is TGTGCCAGCTCACCAGGAGGACAGCTAATAGCCAAAAACATTCAGTACTTC.